These 14 T cell receptor beta chains share one sample of origin, sequenced in a study of spatial heterogeneity in lung cancer (dated by TCRdb to between 2019 and 2020). The time point label of this sample denotes: sample taken at primary tumor resection. The method was 5' RACE. The sample was run on a NextSeq 500. The public reads were reanalyzed by TCRdb: fastp trimming at Q25, MiXCR alignment, in-frame beta chains only. A single entry per CDR3 protein holds the most common genes and DNA from its merged rows. Across this sample there are tens of thousands of distinct CDR3 sequences, with around 7% seen only once. The ten largest clonotypes hold 14% of the sample. This material consisted of PBMCs, taken at surgery. These receptors came from a male donor with early-stage non-small cell lung cancer.

This clonotype was seen many times. The chain is built from TRBV9 and TRBJ2-3, with TRBD2 as a possible D gene (5 bases). Germline lookup yields CDR1 SGDLS and CDR2 YYNGEE. CDR3 length: 17 amino acids. The germline V and J ends were trimmed by 2 bases and 0 bases, with 16 bases remaining between them. The DNA for the CDR3 is TGTGCCAGCAGCGTCTCGGTTGGGGAGATAAGCACAGATACGCAGTATTTT. Translation gives CASSVSVGEISTDTQYF.

This clonotype is deemed medium-sized (0.01 to 0.1%). The chain has TRBV7-9 and TRBJ2-7; TRBD2 is a possible D gene (6 bases). Germline-derived CDR1 and CDR2 are SEHNR and FQNEAQ (reference sequence). CDR3 length: 16 amino acids. V gave up 2 bases and J gave up 0 bases, with 14 bases separating them. The DNA of the CDR3 is TGTGCCAGCAGCTTATTGGGGGGTTCAAGCTCCTACGAGCAGTACTTC. Protein product: CASSLLGGSSSYEQYF.

This clonotype appeared many times. The genes are TRBV6-2 or TRBV6-3 and TRBJ2-1, with TRBD2 matching over 10 bases. CDR3 length: 16 amino acids. The junction had 7 bases not matched to a gene; V was cut back by 4 bases and J by 4 bases. Per germline, CDR1 MNHEY and CDR2 SVGEGT. For the CDR3, the DNA is TGTGCCAGCAGTTCCCCTCTAGCGGGGGCTTACAATGAGCAGTTCTTC. The encoded protein is CASSSPLAGAYNEQFF.

This clonotype is medium-sized. The rearrangement joins TRBV7-8 to TRBJ2-3; perhaps TRBD2 as D (6 bases). Germline CDR1 reads SGHVS; CDR2 reads FQNEAQ. The CDR3 runs to 13 residues. V dropped 5 bases and J dropped 9 bases, with 15 bases sitting between them. This chain's CDR3 is CASSPVGTSTQYF. The DNA for the CDR3 is TGTGCCAGCAGCCCGGTCGGGACTTCGACGCAGTATTTT.

This clonotype was seen once. The V and J genes are TRBV6-1 and TRBJ1-6, with 7 bases identical to TRBD1. Germline V gene data show CDR1 as MNHNS and CDR2 as SASEGT. The trim removed 8 bases at V and 7 bases at J, leaving 11 bases unmatched. The CDR3 consists of 15 residues. In DNA, the CDR3 is TGTGCCAGCCCACCTGACAGGGCCCTAAATTCACCCCTCCACTTT. It encodes CASPPDRALNSPLHF.

The CDR3, as DNA: TGTGCCAGCAGTTACGGGGTGAGCTCTGGGGCCAACGTCCTGACTTTC. Translation gives CASSYGVSSGANVLTF. V usage is TRBV6-5 and J usage is TRBJ2-6; D unresolved. This CDR3 has 16 residues. The germline V and J ends were trimmed by 2 bases and 0 bases, with 8 bases remaining between them. Germline assignment: CDR1 MNHEY and CDR2 SVGAGI.

Sample share makes this clonotype medium-sized. J is TRBJ2-1 and V is TRBV5-1; possible D gene TRBD2, 6 bases. The CDR3 is 15 amino acids. Germline V gene data show CDR1 as SGHRS and CDR2 as YFSETQ. The ends were cut back, 0 bases at V and 3 bases at J, with 10 bases in the middle. The CDR3 DNA is TGCGCCAGCAGCTTGGCGGGAGAGAGCTACAATGAGCAGTTCTTC. It codes for CASSLAGESYNEQFF.

This clonotype ranks as medium-sized. This chain links TRBV20-1 with TRBJ2-7; 8 nucleotides match TRBD1. With 7 bases clipped from V and 0 bases from J, the junction kept 5 bases outside the gene matches. Germline CDR1 reads DFQATT; CDR2 reads SNEGSKA (reference sequence). CDR3 length equals 13 residues. As DNA, the CDR3 is TGCAGTGTCAAGACAGGGGCCTCCTACGAGCAGTACGTC. It yields the protein CSVKTGASYEQYV.

This clonotype was picked up many times. The chain recombines TRBV5-4 with TRBJ2-3, with D perhaps matching TRBD2 (5 bases). Trimming removed 0 bases from V and 2 bases from J, with 7 bases in between. This CDR3 contains 14 residues. Germline V gene lookup returns CDR1 SGHNT and CDR2 YYREEE (reference sequence). CDR3 DNA sequence: TGTGCCAGCAGCTTGGGTCGGGACACAGATACGCAGTATTTT. It is translated as CASSLGRDTDTQYF.

This clonotype was counted ten times or more. This chain links TRBV9 with TRBJ2-2; tentatively, D is TRBD2 (6 bases). V dropped 6 bases and J dropped 6 bases, with 12 bases sitting between them. The germline V gene encodes CDR1 SGDLS and CDR2 YYNGEE. This CDR3 spans 13 amino acids. The DNA of the CDR3 is TGTGCCAGCAACCCGGGGGTCCCCGGGGAGCTGTTTTTT. Protein sequence: CASNPGVPGELFF. Drawing the rest from reference TRBV9 and TRBJ2-2, the complete variable domain is DSGVTQTPKHLITATGQRVTLRCSPRSGDLSVYWYQQSLDQGLQFLIQYYNGEERAKGNILERFSAQQFPDLHSELNLSSLELGDSALYFCASNPGVPGELFFGEGSRLTVL.

At least ten counts were recorded for this clonotype. The V call is TRBV12-3 or TRBV12-4, the J call TRBJ2-2, with 7 positions matching TRBD1. With V trimmed by 2 bases and J by 5 bases, 2 bases remained unmatched. The CDR3 contains 14 residues. The CDR3 bases are TGTGCCAGCAGTTTAAAACAGGGGACCGGGGAGCTGTTTTTT. It yields the protein CASSLKQGTGELFF.

In its sample, this clonotype was seen many times. The genes are TRBV3-1 and TRBJ1-5; D might be TRBD1 (5 bases). Trimming pared 6 bases from V and 6 bases from J, leaving 9 bases between. The CDR3 sequence is 12 residues long. CDR1 and CDR2 from the germline V gene are LGHDT and YNNKEL (reference sequence). In DNA, the CDR3 is TGTGCCAGCAGTCGAGGGGCTCAGCCCCAGCATTTT. The encoded protein is CASSRGAQPQHF.

J is TRBJ2-1 and V is TRBV6-6; 9 nucleotides line up with TRBD2. Germline CDR1 reads MNHNY; CDR2 reads SVGAGI (reference sequence). The CDR3 sequence is 14 residues long. Trimming at V came to 2 bases and at J to 4 bases, leaving 0 bases not matched to a gene. CDR3 DNA sequence: TGTGCCAGCAGTTACCTAGCGGGGTACAATGAGCAGTTCTTC. It yields the protein CASSYLAGYNEQFF.

The V gene is TRBV2, the J gene TRBJ2-5; D uncertain. Germline loops: CDR1 SNHLY, CDR2 FYNNEI. This CDR3 has 12 residues. With 8 bases removed from V and 0 bases from J, the gap between germline ends came to 7 bases. The CDR3 DNA reads TGTGCCAGCCAGTTACACCAAGAGACCCAGTACTTC. It codes for CASQLHQETQYF.